One sample yielded the 14 T cell receptor beta chains listed below, sequenced in a study of patients and donors after allogeneic stem cell transplantation. MiXCR, applied by TCRdb to the RT-PCR reads, yields one record per CDR3 protein. The table has over 400,000 distinct CDR3 sequences, 15% to 20% seen once. The sample taken for sequencing was blood, either unsorted or a sorted T cell fraction (not recorded which). The receptors shown here come from a human donor who was either an allogeneic HSCT recipient or a stem cell or donor lymphocyte infusion donor (not recorded which). It is not recorded whose cells these are; they may come from a transplant donor.

This clonotype was seen a few times. The genes are TRBV6-1 and TRBJ1-1, with 9 bases matching TRBD1. Germline V gene sequence: CDR1 MNHNS, CDR2 SASEGT. The CDR3 consists of 13 residues. With 10 bases clipped from V and 4 bases from J, the junction kept 7 bases outside the gene matches. CDR3 sequence reads: CAIRTGALTEAFF. The CDR3, as DNA: TGTGCCATCCGGACAGGGGCTCTCACTGAAGCTTTCTTT.

The chain recombines TRBV20-1 with TRBJ1-5, with D possibly matching TRBD1 (6 bases). Trimming left V 1 base short and J 0 bases short, with 13 bases between. Germline V gives CDR1 DFQATT, CDR2 SNEGSKA (reference sequence). The CDR3 spans 16 residues. The CDR3 nucleotides read TGCAGTGCTAGAGCGTGGGGGCGGCTTAGCAATCAGCCCCAGCATTTT. As protein: CSARAWGRLSNQPQHF.

The gene calls are TRBV25-1 and TRBJ2-3; D is possibly TRBD2 (5 bases). Germline CDR1 is MGHDK and CDR2 is SYGVNS. Between the trimmed V and J ends, which lost 4 bases and 5 bases, there was a span of 13 bases. CDR3 length equals 14 residues. The CDR3 nucleotides read TGTGCCAGCAGTGCTACGACCCGGGGAGATACGCAGTATTTT. Residues: CASSATTRGDTQYF.

The DNA for the CDR3 is TGCAGTGCCATATCAACCGGGACTAGCGGGGGGGCCCCCCAGTTCTTC. It specifies CSAISTGTSGGAPQFF. This chain joins TRBV20-1 and TRBJ2-1, with 16 bases matching TRBD2. The CDR3 runs to 16 residues. The germline CDR1 and CDR2 sequences are DFQATT and SNEGSKA (reference sequence). V was pared by 6 bases and J by 13 bases, with 15 bases of the junction left unmatched.

The gene calls are TRBV6-5 and TRBJ1-5, with TRBD1 matching over 11 bases. CDR3 length: 15 residues. Looked up from germline, CDR1 is MNHEY and CDR2 is SVGAGI. V shed 0 bases, J shed 6 bases, and the junction held 1 base outside the gene matches. CDR3 loop: CASSYSGQGAQPQHF. The CDR3 DNA is TGTGCCAGCAGTTACTCAGGACAGGGGGCTCAGCCCCAGCATTTT.

This clonotype was counted a few times. The gene calls are TRBV12-3 or TRBV12-4 and TRBJ1-1; D is unresolved. This CDR3 contains 11 residues. Trimming shortened V by 6 bases and J by 10 bases, and 12 bases separated the two germline ends. The CDR3 DNA reads as TGTGCCAGCAGCCCCCTACCCCGAGCTTTCTTT. Translated: CASSPLPRAFF.

The V call is TRBV6-5, the J call TRBJ1-2; the match to TRBD1 covers 7 bases. CDR1 and CDR2 from the germline V gene are MNHEY and SVGAGI. The CDR3 totals 16 residues. J was trimmed by 4 bases and V by 2 bases; bases with no gene match: 10. CDR3 loop: CASSYLPGQMGYGYTF. DNA of the CDR3: TGTGCCAGCAGTTACCTCCCGGGACAGATGGGCTATGGCTACACCTTC.

This clonotype has at least ten counts. The rearrangement uses TRBV4-1 and TRBJ2-4; 8 bases are shared with TRBD1. J gave up 9 bases and V 2 bases, and 3 bases lay outside the gene matches. CDR1 is MGHRA and CDR2 is YSYEKL in the germline V gene. This CDR3 is 13 amino acids long. CDR3: CASSQQQGGIQYF. In DNA, the CDR3 is TGCGCCAGCAGCCAACAACAGGGGGGCATTCAGTACTTC.

The table lists this clonotype with a few counts. The chain joins TRBV9 to TRBJ2-1, with TRBD2 matching 7 bases. Trimming cost V 0 bases and J 10 bases; bases outside gene matches: 1. CDR3 length: 12 amino acids. Germline CDR1 SGDLS, CDR2 YYNGEE. For the CDR3, the DNA is TGTGCCAGCAGCGTAGTGGGAGGGGAGCAGTTCTTC. Amino acid sequence: CASSVVGGEQFF.

The CDR3 DNA sequence: TGTGCCATCAGTGAGGTCAATCAGCCCCAGCATTTT. Amino acids: CAISEVNQPQHF. The chain couples TRBV10-3 to TRBJ1-5; D remains ambiguous. The V end lost 2 bases, the J end lost 3 bases, and 2 bases lay between the germline ends. CDR1 is ENHRY, CDR2 SYGVKD, per germline. The CDR3 contains 12 residues.

This clonotype was counted a few times. The chain carries TRBV4-3 and TRBJ1-1; D gene unclear. The CDR3 is made up of 15 amino acids. Trimming took 0 bases from V and 2 from J, leaving 10 bases between them. The germline CDR1 and CDR2 sequences are LGHNA and YSLEER. In DNA form, the CDR3 reads TGCGCCAGCAGCCAAGATCGGAGGGCAAACACTGAAGCTTTCTTT. Translating gives CASSQDRRANTEAFF.

The gene calls are TRBV19 and TRBJ2-7; no clear D. The V gene's germline CDR1 is LNHDA and CDR2 SQIVND (reference sequence). The CDR3 has 12 residues. Trimming shortened V by 1 base and J by 5 bases, and 6 bases separated the two germline ends. The CDR3 loop reads CASSIGGNEQYF. The CDR3, as DNA: TGTGCCAGTAGTATAGGCGGTAACGAGCAGTACTTC.

V gene TRBV12-3 or TRBV12-4 combines with J gene TRBJ2-1, with 10 bases aligning to TRBD2. CDR3 size: 15 residues. The trim removed 11 bases at V and 0 bases at J, leaving 7 bases unmatched. The CDR3 reads CAARLAGSSYNEQFF. CDR3 DNA: TGTGCCGCCCGACTAGCGGGTAGCTCCTACAATGAGCAGTTCTTC.

This clonotype was seen many times. CDR3 nucleotide sequence: TGCGCCAGCAGCCAAGATGAAAACAGGAGCCTAGCTTTCTTT. It codes for CASSQDENRSLAFF. V usage is TRBV4-3 and J usage is TRBJ1-1, with D maybe TRBD1 (5 bases). Germline loops: CDR1 LGHNA, CDR2 YSLEER. The CDR3 is 14 amino acids. Trimming stripped 0 bases from V and 10 bases from J, with 15 bases between.